These 3 T cell receptor beta chains came from one sample sequenced in a study of shared clonotypes between healthy human individuals. Repertoires were generated with immunoSEQ multiplex PCR, while TCRdb's copy carries only in-frame clones and drops some. Found here are 2 million to 2.5 million clones, 95% of them singletons; the top ten hold more than 0.1%. Sequenced material: naive CD4+ T cells sorted from blood. The subset is: CD45RA+ positively selected. The receptors derive from a man in his late teens or twenties in good health.

The rearrangement uses TRBV5-6 and TRBJ2-5, with TRBD2 matching 13 bases. CDR1 SGHDT and CDR2 YYEEEE come from the germline V gene. This CDR3 has 15 residues. The V and J ends lost 4 bases and 3 bases, in that order; junction bases with no gene match: 3. The CDR3 coding sequence is TGTGCCAGCAGCCAACTAGCGGGGGGGAAAGAGACCCAGTACTTC. As protein: CASSQLAGGKETQYF. The full variable domain, completed using reference TRBV5-6 and TRBJ2-5, is DAGVTQSPTHLIKTRGQQVTLRCSPKSGHDTVSWYQQALGQGPQFIFQYYEEEERQRGNFPDRFSGHQFPNYSSELNVNALLLGDSALYLCASSQLAGGKETQYFGPGTRLLVL.

The V gene is TRBV11-2, the J gene TRBJ1-6; D unclear. Germline CDR1 and CDR2: SGHAT and FQNNGV. The CDR3 runs to 13 residues. V was trimmed by 2 bases and J by 3 bases, leaving 2 bases between them. For the CDR3, the DNA is TGTGCCAGCAGCTTAAGCTATAATTCACCCCTCCACTTT. As protein: CASSLSYNSPLHF.

The chain is built from TRBV5-1 and TRBJ2-3, with TRBD2 matching 10 bases. The V gene end was trimmed by 3 bases and the J gene end by 3 bases; junction bases not matched to a gene: 4. The germline V gene has CDR1 SGHRS and CDR2 YFSETQ. CDR3 length: 15 residues. This CDR3 reads CASSWTGLATDTQYF. The CDR3 bases are TGCGCCAGCAGCTGGACGGGACTAGCGACAGATACGCAGTATTTT.